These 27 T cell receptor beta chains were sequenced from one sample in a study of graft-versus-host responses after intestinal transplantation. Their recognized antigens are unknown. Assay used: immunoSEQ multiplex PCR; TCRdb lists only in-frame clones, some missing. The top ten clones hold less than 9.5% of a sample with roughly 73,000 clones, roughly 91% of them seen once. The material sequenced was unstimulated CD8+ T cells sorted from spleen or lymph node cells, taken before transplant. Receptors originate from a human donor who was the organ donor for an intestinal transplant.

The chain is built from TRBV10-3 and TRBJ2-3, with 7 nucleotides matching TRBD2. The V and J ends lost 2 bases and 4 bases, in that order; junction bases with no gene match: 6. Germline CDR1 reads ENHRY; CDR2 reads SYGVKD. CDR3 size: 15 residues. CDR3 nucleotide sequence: TGTGCCATCAGTGAGGACCCGGGGAGGGCAGATACGCAGTATTTT. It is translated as CAISEDPGRADTQYF.

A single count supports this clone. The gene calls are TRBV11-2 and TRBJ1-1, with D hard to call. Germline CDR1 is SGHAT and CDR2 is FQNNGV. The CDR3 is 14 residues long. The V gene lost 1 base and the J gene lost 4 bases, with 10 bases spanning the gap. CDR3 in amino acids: CASSLVGTGTEAFF. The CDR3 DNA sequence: TGTGCCAGCAGCTTAGTGGGCACCGGCACTGAAGCTTTCTTT.

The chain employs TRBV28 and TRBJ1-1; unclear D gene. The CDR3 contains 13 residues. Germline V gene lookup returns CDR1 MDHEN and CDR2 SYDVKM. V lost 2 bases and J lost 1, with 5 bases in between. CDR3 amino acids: CASSLAQNTEAFF. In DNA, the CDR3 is TGTGCCAGCAGTTTAGCACAGAACACTGAAGCTTTCTTT.

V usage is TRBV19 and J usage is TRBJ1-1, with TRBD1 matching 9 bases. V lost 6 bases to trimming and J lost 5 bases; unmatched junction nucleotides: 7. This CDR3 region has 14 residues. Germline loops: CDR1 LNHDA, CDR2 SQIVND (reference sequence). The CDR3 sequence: CASRIQGARTEAFF. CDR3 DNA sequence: TGTGCCAGTAGAATACAGGGGGCGAGGACTGAAGCTTTCTTT.

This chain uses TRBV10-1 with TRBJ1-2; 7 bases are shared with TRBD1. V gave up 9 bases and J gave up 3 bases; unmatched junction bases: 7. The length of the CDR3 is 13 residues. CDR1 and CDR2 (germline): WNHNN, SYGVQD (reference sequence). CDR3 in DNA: TGCGCCAGACTGGGACAGATGTACTATGGCTACACCTTC. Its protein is CARLGQMYYGYTF.

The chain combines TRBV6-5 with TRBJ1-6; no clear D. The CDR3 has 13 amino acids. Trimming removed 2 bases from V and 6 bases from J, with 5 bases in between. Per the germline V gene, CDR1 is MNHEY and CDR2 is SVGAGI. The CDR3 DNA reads TGTGCCAGCAGTTACGGAAGTAATTCACCCCTCCACTTT. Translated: CASSYGSNSPLHF.

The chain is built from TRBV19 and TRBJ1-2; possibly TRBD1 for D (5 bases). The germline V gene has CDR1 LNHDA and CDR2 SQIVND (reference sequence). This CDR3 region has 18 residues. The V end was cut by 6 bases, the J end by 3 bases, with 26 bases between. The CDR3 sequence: CASRTPWGGQQGDYGYTF. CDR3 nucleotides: TGTGCCAGTAGGACTCCTTGGGGCGGTCAACAAGGGGACTATGGCTACACCTTC.

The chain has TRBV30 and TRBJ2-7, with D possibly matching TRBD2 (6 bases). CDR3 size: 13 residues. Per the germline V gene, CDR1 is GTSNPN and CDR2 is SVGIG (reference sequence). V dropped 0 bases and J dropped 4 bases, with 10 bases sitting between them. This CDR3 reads CAWSVQGRYEQYF. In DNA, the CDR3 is TGTGCCTGGAGTGTACAAGGGAGGTACGAGCAGTACTTC.

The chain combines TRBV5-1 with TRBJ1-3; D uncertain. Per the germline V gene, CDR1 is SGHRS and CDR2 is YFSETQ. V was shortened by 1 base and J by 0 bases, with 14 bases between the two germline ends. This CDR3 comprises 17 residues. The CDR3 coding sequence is TGCGCCAGCAGCTTGTACGGGCCGTACAACTCTGGAAACACCATATATTTT. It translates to CASSLYGPYNSGNTIYF.

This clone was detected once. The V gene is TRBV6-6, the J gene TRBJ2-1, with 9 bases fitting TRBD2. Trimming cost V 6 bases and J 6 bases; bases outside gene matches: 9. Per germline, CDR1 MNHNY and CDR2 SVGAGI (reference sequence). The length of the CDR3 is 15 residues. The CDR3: CASSSPGLAPNEQFF. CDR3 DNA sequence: TGTGCCAGCAGCAGCCCGGGACTAGCTCCCAATGAGCAGTTCTTC.

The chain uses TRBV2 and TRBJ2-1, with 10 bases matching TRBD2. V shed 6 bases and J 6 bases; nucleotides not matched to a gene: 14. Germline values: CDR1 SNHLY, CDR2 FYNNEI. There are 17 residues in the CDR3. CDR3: CASSAHPGTSDGNEQFF. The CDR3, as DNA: TGTGCCAGCAGCGCTCATCCCGGGACTAGCGACGGCAATGAGCAGTTCTTC.

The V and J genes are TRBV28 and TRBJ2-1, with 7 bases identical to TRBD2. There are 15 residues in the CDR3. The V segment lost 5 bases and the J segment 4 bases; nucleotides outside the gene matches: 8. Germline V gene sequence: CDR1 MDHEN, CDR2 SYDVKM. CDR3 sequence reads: CASSTLLADYNEQFF. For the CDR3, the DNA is TGTGCCAGCAGTACCCTCCTAGCGGATTACAATGAGCAGTTCTTC.

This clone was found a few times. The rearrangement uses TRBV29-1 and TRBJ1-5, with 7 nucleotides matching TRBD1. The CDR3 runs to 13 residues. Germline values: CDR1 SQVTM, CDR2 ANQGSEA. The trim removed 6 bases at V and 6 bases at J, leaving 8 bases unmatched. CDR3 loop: CSVSTGEGQPQHF. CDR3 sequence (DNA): TGCAGCGTCTCCACAGGGGAGGGTCAGCCCCAGCATTTT.

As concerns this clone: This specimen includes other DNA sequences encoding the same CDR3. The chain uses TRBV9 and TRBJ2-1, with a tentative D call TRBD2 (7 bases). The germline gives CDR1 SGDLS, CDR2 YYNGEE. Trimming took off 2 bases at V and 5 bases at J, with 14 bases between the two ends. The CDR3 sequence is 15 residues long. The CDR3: CASSVEGGANNEQFF. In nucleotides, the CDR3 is TGTGCCAGCAGCGTCGAAGGGGGGGCGAACAATGAGCAGTTCTTC.

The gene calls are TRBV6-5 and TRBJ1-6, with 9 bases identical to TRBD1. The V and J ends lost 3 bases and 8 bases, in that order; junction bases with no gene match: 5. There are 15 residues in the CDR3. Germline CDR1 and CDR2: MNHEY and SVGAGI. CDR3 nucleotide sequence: TGTGCCAGCAGTTATGGGGGACAGGGTTATTCACCCCTCCACTTT. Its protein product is CASSYGGQGYSPLHF.

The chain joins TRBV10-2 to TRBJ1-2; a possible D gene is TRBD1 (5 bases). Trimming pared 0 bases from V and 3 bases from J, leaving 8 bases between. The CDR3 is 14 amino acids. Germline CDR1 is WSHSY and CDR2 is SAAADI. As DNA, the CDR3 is TGCGCCAGCAGTGAGTCTGCAGGGTACTATGGCTACACCTTC. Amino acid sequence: CASSESAGYYGYTF.

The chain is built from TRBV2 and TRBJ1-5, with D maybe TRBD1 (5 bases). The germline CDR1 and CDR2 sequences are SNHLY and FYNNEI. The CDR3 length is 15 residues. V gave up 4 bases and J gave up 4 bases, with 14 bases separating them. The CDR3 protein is CASSVLVGENQPQHF. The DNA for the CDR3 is TGTGCCAGCAGTGTCCTAGTAGGGGAAAATCAGCCCCAGCATTTT.

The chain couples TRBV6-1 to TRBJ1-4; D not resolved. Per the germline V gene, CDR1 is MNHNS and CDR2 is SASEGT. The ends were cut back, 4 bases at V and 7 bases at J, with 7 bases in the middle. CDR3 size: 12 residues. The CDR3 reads CASSAYGEKLFF. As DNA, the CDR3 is TGTGCCAGCAGTGCCTATGGTGAAAAACTGTTTTTT.

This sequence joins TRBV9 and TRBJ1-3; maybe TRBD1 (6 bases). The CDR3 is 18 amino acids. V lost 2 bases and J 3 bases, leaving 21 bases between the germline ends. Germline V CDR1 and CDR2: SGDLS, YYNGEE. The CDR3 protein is CASSVGGQTTSGGNTIYF. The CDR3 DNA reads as TGTGCCAGCAGCGTGGGGGGGCAGACTACTTCTGGTGGAAACACCATATATTTT.

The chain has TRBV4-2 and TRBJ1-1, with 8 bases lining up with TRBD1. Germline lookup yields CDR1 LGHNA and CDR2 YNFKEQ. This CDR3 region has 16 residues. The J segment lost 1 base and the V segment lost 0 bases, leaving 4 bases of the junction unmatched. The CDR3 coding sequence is TGTGCCAGCAGCCAAGAGGAGGGGACAGGGAACACTGAAGCTTTCTTT. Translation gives CASSQEEGTGNTEAFF.

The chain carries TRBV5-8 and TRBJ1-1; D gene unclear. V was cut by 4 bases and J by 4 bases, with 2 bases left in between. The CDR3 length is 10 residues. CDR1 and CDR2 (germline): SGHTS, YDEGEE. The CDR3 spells CASSPTEAFF. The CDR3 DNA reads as TGTGCCAGCAGCCCCACTGAAGCTTTCTTT.

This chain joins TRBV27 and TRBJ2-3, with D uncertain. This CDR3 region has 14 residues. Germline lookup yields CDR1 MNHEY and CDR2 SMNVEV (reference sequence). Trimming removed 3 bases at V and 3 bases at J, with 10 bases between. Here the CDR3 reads CASSFSARTDTQYF. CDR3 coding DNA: TGTGCCAGCAGTTTCTCCGCACGGACAGATACGCAGTATTTT.

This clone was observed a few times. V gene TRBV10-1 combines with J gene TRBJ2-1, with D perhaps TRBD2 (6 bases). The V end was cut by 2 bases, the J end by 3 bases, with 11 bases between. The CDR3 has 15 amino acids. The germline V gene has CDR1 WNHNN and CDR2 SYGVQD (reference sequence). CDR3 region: CASSEGQEGYNEQFF. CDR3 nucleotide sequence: TGCGCCAGCAGTGAGGGGCAGGAGGGCTACAATGAGCAGTTCTTC.

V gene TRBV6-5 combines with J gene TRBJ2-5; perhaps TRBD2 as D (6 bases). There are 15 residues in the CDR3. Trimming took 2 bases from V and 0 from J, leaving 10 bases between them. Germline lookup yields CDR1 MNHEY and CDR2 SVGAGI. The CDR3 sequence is CASSYAWGDQETQYF. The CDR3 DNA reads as TGTGCCAGCAGTTACGCTTGGGGGGACCAAGAGACCCAGTACTTC.

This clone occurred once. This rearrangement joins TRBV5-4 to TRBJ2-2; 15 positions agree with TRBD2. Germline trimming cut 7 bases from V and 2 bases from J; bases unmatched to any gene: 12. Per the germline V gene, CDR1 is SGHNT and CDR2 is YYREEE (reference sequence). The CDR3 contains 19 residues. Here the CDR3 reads CASSGGLAGGSTNTGELFF. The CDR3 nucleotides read TGTGCCAGCTCCGGGGGACTAGCGGGGGGATCGACAAACACCGGGGAGCTGTTTTTT.

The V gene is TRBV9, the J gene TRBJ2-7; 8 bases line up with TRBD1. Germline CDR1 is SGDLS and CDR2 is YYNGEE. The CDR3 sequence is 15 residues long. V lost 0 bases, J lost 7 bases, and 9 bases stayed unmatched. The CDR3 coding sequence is TGTGCCAGCAGCGTAGGCGCAGGGGGCTTATGGGAGCAGTACTTC. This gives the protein CASSVGAGGLWEQYF.

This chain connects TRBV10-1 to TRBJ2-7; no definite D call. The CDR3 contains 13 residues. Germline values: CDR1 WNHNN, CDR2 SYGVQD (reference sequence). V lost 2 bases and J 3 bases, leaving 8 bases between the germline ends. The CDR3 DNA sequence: TGCGCCAGCAGTGAGGCGCAGGACTACGAGCAGTACTTC. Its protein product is CASSEAQDYEQYF.